The rows below give T cell receptor beta chains drawn from one sample of a study of early T cells in non-severe SARS-CoV-2 infection. TCRdb re-analysed the 5' RACE reads in MiXCR, keeping a single row per CDR3 protein. This sample carries approximately 80,000 distinct CDR3 sequences, around 12% of them seen once, and the ten largest clones take 3.4%. Input material: whole blood. The receptors shown here come from an adult who was a healthcare worker with PCR-confirmed SARS-CoV-2 infection or an uninfected control (not recorded which). Both conserved end residues are part of each CDR3. The order of the fields is CDR3 protein, CDR3 DNA, J gene, clone size, D gene, V gene. The D gene is left open where the match is weak. The size entry is marked missing in some rows and otherwise reads once, few, many or a size class.

CDR3 protein: CASSKAAGDTQYF
CDR3 DNA: TGTGCCAGCAGCAAGGCAGCGGGAGATACGCAGTATTTT
J gene: TRBJ2-3
clone size: few
D gene: .
V gene: TRBV21-1

CDR3 protein: CSVDSHRNEQFF
CDR3 DNA: TGCAGTGTTGACAGCCATAGGAATGAGCAGTTCTTC
J gene: TRBJ2-1
clone size: few
D gene: .
V gene: TRBV20-1

CDR3 protein: CASSLRGYYGYTF
CDR3 DNA: TGTGCCAGCAGTTTACGAGGGTACTATGGCTACACCTTC
J gene: TRBJ1-2
clone size: many
D gene: .
V gene: TRBV12-3/TRBV12-4

CDR3 protein: CASSPTGQRETQYF
CDR3 DNA: TGTGCCAGCAGCCCTACAGGACAGAGAGAGACCCAGTACTTC
J gene: TRBJ2-5
clone size: .
D gene: .
V gene: TRBV7-7

CDR3 protein: CATSDLPSIRQGLNTGELFF
CDR3 DNA: TGTGCCACCAGTGATTTGCCTTCCATCCGACAGGGACTGAACACCGGGGAGCTGTTTTTT
J gene: TRBJ2-2
clone size: many
D gene: .
V gene: TRBV24-1

CDR3 protein: CASSPLGQQETQYF
CDR3 DNA: TGTGCCAGCAGTCCCCTGGGACAGCAAGAGACCCAGTACTTC
J gene: TRBJ2-5
clone size: .
D gene: TRBD1
V gene: TRBV28

CDR3 protein: CSVDASGRHEQYF
CDR3 DNA: TGCAGCGTTGACGCTAGCGGGAGGCACGAGCAGTACTTC
J gene: TRBJ2-7
clone size: many
D gene: TRBD2
V gene: TRBV29-1

CDR3 protein: CSVGGAETQYF
CDR3 DNA: TGCAGCGTTGGGGGGGCGGAGACCCAGTACTTC
J gene: TRBJ2-5
clone size: .
D gene: .
V gene: TRBV29-1

CDR3 protein: CASSLDRTYYEQYF
CDR3 DNA: TGTGCCAGCAGCTTAGACAGGACTTACTACGAGCAGTACTTC
J gene: TRBJ2-7
clone size: few
D gene: .
V gene: TRBV14

CDR3 protein: CASSGSGDSYNEQFF
CDR3 DNA: TGTGCCAGCAGCGGTAGCGGGGACTCCTACAATGAGCAGTTCTTC
J gene: TRBJ2-1
clone size: many
D gene: TRBD2
V gene: TRBV11-2

CDR3 protein: CAISEGGTGPRHEQYF
CDR3 DNA: TGTGCCATCAGTGAAGGGGGGACAGGGCCCCGCCACGAGCAGTACTTC
J gene: TRBJ2-7
clone size: many
D gene: TRBD1
V gene: TRBV10-3

CDR3 protein: CASSRDSQETQYF
CDR3 DNA: TGCGCCAGCAGCCGGGACAGCCAAGAGACCCAGTACTTC
J gene: TRBJ2-5
clone size: few
D gene: TRBD1
V gene: TRBV5-1

CDR3 protein: CASSLARASGSADTQYF
CDR3 DNA: TGTGCCAGCAGCTTAGCGCGGGCTAGCGGGAGTGCAGATACGCAGTATTTT
J gene: TRBJ2-3
clone size: many
D gene: TRBD2
V gene: TRBV7-9

CDR3 protein: CASSLPSLNTGELFF
CDR3 DNA: TGTGCCAGCAGCTTACCCTCTTTGAACACCGGGGAGCTGTTTTTT
J gene: TRBJ2-2
clone size: .
D gene: .
V gene: TRBV7-9

CDR3 protein: CASSLGTGAGNTIYF
CDR3 DNA: TGTGCCAGCAGCTTAGGGACAGGGGCTGGAAACACCATATATTTT
J gene: TRBJ1-3
clone size: once
D gene: TRBD1
V gene: TRBV7-6

CDR3 protein: CASSRRDRFFTDTQYF
CDR3 DNA: TGTGCCAGCAGCCGAAGGGACAGGTTTTTCACAGATACGCAGTATTTT
J gene: TRBJ2-3
clone size: many
D gene: TRBD1
V gene: TRBV3-1

CDR3 protein: CATSRAPGATDTHYF
CDR3 DNA: TGTGCCACCAGCAGAGCTCCGGGGGCCACAGATACGCACTATTTT
J gene: TRBJ2-3
clone size: .
D gene: .
V gene: TRBV15

CDR3 protein: CASSGGGRLNSPLHF
CDR3 DNA: TGTGCCAGCAGTGGAGGGGGGAGGTTAAATTCACCCCTCCACTTT
J gene: TRBJ1-6
clone size: many
D gene: .
V gene: TRBV28

CDR3 protein: CASSQLSANYGYTF
CDR3 DNA: TGTGCCAGCAGCCAGCTATCCGCAAACTATGGCTACACCTTC
J gene: TRBJ1-2
clone size: .
D gene: .
V gene: TRBV3-1

CDR3 protein: CAIGEGEGYTF
CDR3 DNA: TGTGCCATAGGGGAAGGCGAGGGCTACACCTTC
J gene: TRBJ1-2
clone size: many
D gene: .
V gene: TRBV10-3